These 28 T cell receptor beta chains share one sample of origin, sequenced in a study of CD4+ T cells in melanoma. Clones were sequenced by immunoSEQ multiplex PCR, and TCRdb holds only the in-frame ones, with some missing. The table includes fewer than 150,000 clones, around 90% detected once. Source of these receptors: a human donor with melanoma.

The rearrangement joins TRBV5-1 to TRBJ1-1, with a weak D call TRBD1 (6 bases). The germline V gene encodes CDR1 SGHRS and CDR2 YFSETQ. This CDR3 is built from 15 residues. With 2 bases removed from V and 4 bases from J, the gap between germline ends came to 15 bases. The CDR3 coding sequence is TGCGCCAGCAGCTTTTGGGGGGCTCGTGGCACTGAAGCTTTCTTT. Residues: CASSFWGARGTEAFF.

V is TRBV21-1 and J is TRBJ2-3; TRBD2 was called by the table and not checked on the DNA. TRBV21-1 is flagged as a pseudogene. CDR3 length equals 16 residues. The CDR3 protein is CASSLTPGFSTDTQYF. In nucleotides, the CDR3 is TGTGCCAGCAGCTTAACTCCGGGGTTTAGCACAGATACGCAGTATTTT.

This chain joins TRBV4-2 and TRBJ2-7; 8 positions agree with TRBD1. Germline V CDR1 and CDR2: LGHNA, YNFKEQ. After removal of 1 base from V and 3 bases from J, the junction contained 8 bases not matched to a gene. This CDR3 is 16 amino acids long. The chain's CDR3 is CASSQGTGQVFYEQYF. CDR3 sequence (DNA): TGTGCCAGCAGCCAAGGAACGGGACAGGTATTCTACGAGCAGTACTTC.

The genes are TRBV19 and TRBJ1-1; D remains unclear. CDR3 length equals 13 residues. The germline V gene encodes CDR1 LNHDA and CDR2 SQIVND (reference sequence). Deletions cut 6 bases from V and 0 bases from J, with 8 bases between. For the CDR3, the DNA is TGTGCCAGTAGCAGGAACCTGAACACTGAAGCTTTCTTT. Amino acid sequence: CASSRNLNTEAFF.

This clone was counted once. The chain links TRBV4-2 to TRBJ2-5; D may be TRBD2 (5 bases). The germline V gene encodes CDR1 LGHNA and CDR2 YNFKEQ. The CDR3 extends over 14 amino acids. V shed 1 base and J shed 2 bases, with 8 bases lying between them. The DNA of the CDR3 is TGTGCCAGCAGCCAAGTTATAGCGCAAGAGACCCAGTACTTC. Translation gives CASSQVIAQETQYF.

The chain combines TRBV25-1 with TRBJ2-2; D not certain. Germline CDR1 is MGHDK and CDR2 is SYGVNS. CDR3 size: 11 residues. Trimming removed 4 bases at V and 9 bases at J, with 6 bases between. The CDR3 is CASSGRRELFF. CDR3 coding DNA: TGTGCCAGCAGTGGACGACGGGAGCTGTTTTTT. The whole variable domain, remainder taken from reference TRBV25-1 and TRBJ2-2, is EADIYQTPRYLVIGTGKKITLECSQTMGHDKMYWYQQDPGMELHLIHYSYGVNSTEKGDLSSESTVSRIRTEHFPLTLESARPSHTSQYLCASSGRRELFFGEGSRLTVL.

The chain has TRBV27 and TRBJ1-6; D perhaps matches TRBD1 (6 bases). Germline values: CDR1 MNHEY, CDR2 SMNVEV (reference sequence). With 8 bases removed from V and 2 bases from J, the gap between germline ends came to 10 bases. The CDR3 loop spans 14 amino acids. The CDR3 is CASGRTAYNSPLHF. CDR3 sequence (DNA): TGTGCCAGCGGCCGGACAGCCTATAATTCACCCCTCCACTTT.

This clone was detected only once. This chain connects TRBV20-1 to TRBJ2-7; D not resolved. Per germline, CDR1 DFQATT and CDR2 SNEGSKA (reference sequence). The CDR3 covers 11 residues. Trimming removed 6 bases from V and 5 bases from J, with 11 bases in between. The CDR3 DNA reads as TGCAGTGCGGAAGACGCAGACGAGCAGTACTTC. Translation gives CSAEDADEQYF.

This clone was seen only once. V gene TRBV5-1 combines with J gene TRBJ1-2; D gene ambiguous. Germline assignment: CDR1 SGHRS and CDR2 YFSETQ. V was trimmed by 0 bases and J by 1 base, leaving 13 bases between them. The CDR3 runs 16 residues. This CDR3 is CASSLGSQILNYGYTF. CDR3 bases: TGCGCCAGCAGCTTGGGCAGCCAGATCCTTAACTATGGCTACACCTTC.

This chain connects TRBV19 to TRBJ1-6, with a tentative D call TRBD1 (5 bases). Germline CDR1 LNHDA, CDR2 SQIVND (reference sequence). Trimming stripped 7 bases from V and 6 bases from J, with 10 bases between. CDR3 length equals 13 residues. The CDR3 nucleotides read TGTGCCAGTAATCAGAGGGGTAATTCACCCCTCCACTTT. It encodes CASNQRGNSPLHF.

The chain joins TRBV6-5 to TRBJ2-7, with 11 bases aligning to TRBD1. The length of the CDR3 is 16 residues. V dropped 0 bases and J dropped 7; count of bases not matched to a gene: 8. Germline-derived CDR1 and CDR2 are MNHEY and SVGAGI. The CDR3 DNA sequence: TGTGCCAGCAGTTACTCGACCGGACAGGGGGCATGGGAGCAGTACTTC. Its translation is CASSYSTGQGAWEQYF.

The CDR3 is CASSRRGRETQYF. CDR3 nucleotide sequence: TGTGCCAGCAGCCGACGGGGACGAGAGACCCAGTACTTC. This chain uses TRBV5-8 with TRBJ2-5; either TRBD1 or TRBD2 may supply D (5 bases each). Germline assignment: CDR1 SGHTS and CDR2 YDEGEE. V lost 4 bases and J 4 bases, leaving 11 bases between the germline ends. This CDR3 is 13 amino acids long.

The chain employs TRBV6-5 and TRBJ1-1; D unclear. The germline gives CDR1 MNHEY, CDR2 SVGAGI. V lost 1 base, J lost 4 bases, and 7 bases lay in between. This CDR3 is built from 13 residues. The CDR3 region is CASSYLSGTEAFF. In DNA form, the CDR3 reads TGTGCCAGCAGTTACTTGAGCGGCACTGAAGCTTTCTTT.

The V gene is TRBV9, the J gene TRBJ1-5, with TRBD1 identical over 7 bases. Germline lookup yields CDR1 SGDLS and CDR2 YYNGEE. J was trimmed by 7 bases and V by 3 bases; bases with no gene match: 10. The CDR3 consists of 15 residues. The CDR3 DNA reads as TGTGCCAGCAGCGCAGGGGGACAGCCCGGGCAGCCCCAGCATTTT. This gives the protein CASSAGGQPGQPQHF.

The V and J genes are TRBV2 and TRBJ2-1; possibly TRBD2 for D (5 bases). V gave up 2 bases and J gave up 3 bases, with 11 bases separating them. This CDR3 spans 15 amino acids. Germline V gene lookup returns CDR1 SNHLY and CDR2 FYNNEI. CDR3: CASSEIPSFYNEQFF. CDR3 DNA sequence: TGTGCCAGCAGTGAAATACCTAGCTTCTACAATGAGCAGTTCTTC.

The chain has TRBV5-1 and TRBJ2-5; no clear D. V lost 7 bases to trimming and J lost 5 bases, with 15 bases between them. CDR3 length: 13 amino acids. Germline V gives CDR1 SGHRS, CDR2 YFSETQ. The CDR3 loop reads CASSYESTETQYF. CDR3 DNA: TGCGCCAGCTCCTACGAGTCGACGGAGACCCAGTACTTC. Full variable domain (missing parts from reference TRBV5-1 and TRBJ2-5): KAGVTQTPRYLIKTRGQQVTLSCSPISGHRSVSWYQQTPGQGLQFLFEYFSETQRNKGNFPGRFSGRQFSNSRSEMNVSTLELGDSALYLCASSYESTETQYFGPGTRLLVL.

The chain carries TRBV7-9 and TRBJ1-1; 7 nucleotides agree with TRBD1. V shed 6 bases, J shed 1 base, and the junction held 11 bases outside the gene matches. The CDR3 runs 16 residues. Germline loops: CDR1 SEHNR, CDR2 FQNEAQ (reference sequence). CDR3 DNA: TGTGCCAGCAGTCAGGGGGTAGGCGGGGCGAACACTGAAGCTTTCTTT. It encodes CASSQGVGGANTEAFF.

CDR3 nucleotide sequence: TGTGCCAGCAGTTCGAAATTGGTCACCGGGGAGCTGTTTTTT. Amino acids: CASSSKLVTGELFF. This chain uses TRBV6-1 with TRBJ2-2; D unresolved. Germline loops: CDR1 MNHNS, CDR2 SASEGT. The ends were cut back, 5 bases at V and 4 bases at J, with 11 bases in the middle. The CDR3 is 14 amino acids.

The chain combines TRBV29-1 with TRBJ2-5; D tentatively reads TRBD1 or TRBD2 (5 bases each). Germline V CDR1 and CDR2: SQVTM, ANQGSEA. V was shortened by 7 bases and J by 2 bases, with 11 bases between the two germline ends. This CDR3 has 12 residues. CDR3 in DNA: TGCAGCGCTACTGGGGGTCAAGAGACCCAGTACTTC. It specifies CSATGGQETQYF.

The chain couples TRBV7-2 to TRBJ1-5; D ambiguous. The CDR3 loop spans 16 amino acids. V was cut by 5 bases and J by 7 bases, with 21 bases left in between. Germline V CDR1 and CDR2: SGHTA, FQGNSA. In nucleotides, the CDR3 is TGTGCCAGCAGCCAGCAAATGCCGGAGTTTGGGCAGCCCCAGCATTTT. This encodes CASSQQMPEFGQPQHF.

The gene calls are TRBV11-2 and TRBJ1-1; D unclear. V dropped 4 bases and J dropped 4 bases, with 10 bases sitting between them. CDR3 length: 13 amino acids. Per germline, CDR1 SGHAT and CDR2 FQNNGV. CDR3 nucleotides: TGTGCCAGCAGCTCGGGCGGGTTCACTGAAGCTTTCTTT. Encoded protein: CASSSGGFTEAFF.

This chain links TRBV30 with TRBJ2-3; D may be TRBD1 (5 bases). Germline CDR1 and CDR2: GTSNPN and SVGIG (reference sequence). The CDR3 length is 12 residues. Trimming stripped 2 bases from V and 5 bases from J, with 8 bases between. CDR3 protein: CAWSSGLDTQYF. The CDR3 DNA is TGTGCCTGGAGTTCAGGGCTAGATACGCAGTATTTT.

In DNA, the CDR3 is TGTGCCAGCAGCGCCGGGGGGACCAACACCGGGGAGCTGTTTTTT. Protein: CASSAGGTNTGELFF. The chain couples TRBV7-2 to TRBJ2-2; 7 bases match TRBD2. V shed 5 bases and J 2 bases; nucleotides not matched to a gene: 5. CDR1 is SGHTA, CDR2 FQGNSA, per germline. The CDR3 totals 15 residues.

V gene TRBV19 combines with J gene TRBJ1-5; possibly TRBD1 for D (6 bases). The CDR3 runs 16 residues. From germline, CDR1 is LNHDA and CDR2 SQIVND (reference sequence). V lost 5 bases, J lost 5 bases, and 19 bases lay in between. The CDR3 nucleotides are TGTGCCAGTAGTCCCAACAGGGCCCTAAGTGATCAGCCCCAGCATTTT. This translates into CASSPNRALSDQPQHF.

A single count supports this clone. This sequence joins TRBV19 and TRBJ1-2; D is unclear. The CDR3 loop spans 12 amino acids. The V gene lost 10 bases and the J gene lost 2 bases, with 11 bases spanning the gap. The germline gives CDR1 LNHDA, CDR2 SQIVND (reference sequence). The CDR3 region is CAIQDGNYGYTF. As DNA, the CDR3 is TGTGCCATTCAGGACGGGAACTATGGCTACACCTTC.

CDR3 residues: CASKPGHTSRGYTF. Here the CDR3 DNA reads TGTGCCAGCAAACCGGGACACACCTCTAGGGGCTACACCTTC. This chain uses TRBV18 with TRBJ1-2, with D possibly matching TRBD1 (6 bases). Germline V lookup: CDR1 KGHSH, CDR2 LQKENI. The CDR3 runs to 14 residues. Deletions cut 8 bases from V and 8 bases from J, with 21 bases between.

The chain has TRBV7-3 and TRBJ2-1; perhaps TRBD1 as D (6 bases). V gave up 7 bases and J gave up 1 base, with 11 bases separating them. CDR1 and CDR2 from the germline V gene are SGHTA and FQGTGA. This CDR3 has 14 amino acids. The CDR3 here is CASTKGGSYNEQFF. The CDR3 nucleotides are TGTGCCAGCACCAAAGGGGGATCCTACAATGAGCAGTTCTTC.

This clone was seen only once. This sequence joins TRBV30 and TRBJ2-1; 12 nucleotides match TRBD2. Germline values: CDR1 GTSNPN, CDR2 SVGIG (reference sequence). The CDR3 sequence is 14 residues long. V lost 1 base to trimming and J lost 5 bases; unmatched junction nucleotides: 0. CDR3 sequence: CAWSGTSGNNEQFF. DNA for the CDR3: TGTGCCTGGAGTGGGACTAGCGGGAACAATGAGCAGTTCTTC. Using reference TRBV30 and TRBJ2-1 for the parts outside the CDR3, the full variable domain is SQTIHQWPATLVQPVGSPLSLECTVEGTSNPNLYWYRQAAGRGLQLLFYSVGIGQISSEVPQNLSASRPQDRQFILSSKKLLLSDSGFYLCAWSGTSGNNEQFFGPGTRLTVL.